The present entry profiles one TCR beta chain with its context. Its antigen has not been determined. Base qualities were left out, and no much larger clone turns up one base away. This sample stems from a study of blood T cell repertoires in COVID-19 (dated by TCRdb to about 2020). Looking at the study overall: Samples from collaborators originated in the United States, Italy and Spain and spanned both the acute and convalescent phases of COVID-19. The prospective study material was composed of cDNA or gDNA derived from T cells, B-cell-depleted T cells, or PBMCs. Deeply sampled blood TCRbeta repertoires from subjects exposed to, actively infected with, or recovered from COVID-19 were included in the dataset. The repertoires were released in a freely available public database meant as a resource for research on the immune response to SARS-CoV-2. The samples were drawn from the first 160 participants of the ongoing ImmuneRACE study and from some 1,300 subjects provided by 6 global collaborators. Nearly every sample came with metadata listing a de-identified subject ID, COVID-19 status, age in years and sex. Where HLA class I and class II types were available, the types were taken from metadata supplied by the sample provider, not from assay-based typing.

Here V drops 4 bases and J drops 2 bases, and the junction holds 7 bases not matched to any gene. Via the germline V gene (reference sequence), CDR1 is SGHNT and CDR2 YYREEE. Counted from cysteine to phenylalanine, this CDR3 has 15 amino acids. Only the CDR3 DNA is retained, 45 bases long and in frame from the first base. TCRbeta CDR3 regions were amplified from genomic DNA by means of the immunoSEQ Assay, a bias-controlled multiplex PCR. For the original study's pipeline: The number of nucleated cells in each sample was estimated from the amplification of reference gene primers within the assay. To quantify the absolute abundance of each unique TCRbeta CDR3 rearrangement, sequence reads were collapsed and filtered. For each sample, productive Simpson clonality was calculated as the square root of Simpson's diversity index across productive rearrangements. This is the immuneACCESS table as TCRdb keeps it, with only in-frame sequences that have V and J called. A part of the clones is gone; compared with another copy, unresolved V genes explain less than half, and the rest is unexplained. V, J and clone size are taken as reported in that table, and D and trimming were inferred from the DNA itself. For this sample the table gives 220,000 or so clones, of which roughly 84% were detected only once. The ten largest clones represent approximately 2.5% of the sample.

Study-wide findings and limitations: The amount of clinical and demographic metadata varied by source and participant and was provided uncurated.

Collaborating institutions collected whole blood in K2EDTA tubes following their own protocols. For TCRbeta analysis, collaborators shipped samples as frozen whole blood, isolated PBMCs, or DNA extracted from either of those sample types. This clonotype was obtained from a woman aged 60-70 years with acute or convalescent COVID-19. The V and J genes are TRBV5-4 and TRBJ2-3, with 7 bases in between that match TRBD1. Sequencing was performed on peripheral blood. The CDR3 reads CASSPTGEPTDTQYF. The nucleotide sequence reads TGTGCCAGCAGCCCAACAGGGGAACCCACAGATACGCAGTATTTT.